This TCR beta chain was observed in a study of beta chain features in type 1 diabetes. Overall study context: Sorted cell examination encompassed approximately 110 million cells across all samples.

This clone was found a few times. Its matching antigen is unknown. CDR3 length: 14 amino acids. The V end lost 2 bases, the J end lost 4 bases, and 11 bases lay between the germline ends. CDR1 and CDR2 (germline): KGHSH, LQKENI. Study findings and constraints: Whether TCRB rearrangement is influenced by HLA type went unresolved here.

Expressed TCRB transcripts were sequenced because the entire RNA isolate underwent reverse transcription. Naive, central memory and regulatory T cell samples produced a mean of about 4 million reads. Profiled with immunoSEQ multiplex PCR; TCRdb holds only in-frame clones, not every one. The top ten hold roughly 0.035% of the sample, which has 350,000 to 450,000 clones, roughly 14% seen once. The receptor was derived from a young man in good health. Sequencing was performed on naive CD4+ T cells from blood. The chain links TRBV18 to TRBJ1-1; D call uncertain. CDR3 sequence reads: CASSPGVLGTEAFF. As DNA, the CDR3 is TGTGCCAGCTCACCAGGGGTATTGGGCACTGAAGCTTTCTTT.